The present T cell receptor (beta chain) was sequenced within a study of T cells after yellow fever vaccination. With 5 bases removed from V and 6 bases from J, the gap between germline ends came to 14 bases. The CDR3 is 14 amino acids. TCRdb re-derived calls from the 5' RACE reads in MiXCR, one entry per CDR3 protein. The sample holds about 300,000 distinct CDR3 sequences, around 6.8% seen once. This clonotype was observed at least ten times. This clonotype originated in a man aged 18 to 30 who received the YFV17D yellow fever vaccine. This specimen was PBMCs, taken around 45 days after the first yellow fever vaccination. The V call is TRBV12-3 or TRBV12-4, the J call TRBJ2-1; D is unclear. CDR3 region: CASSPHPVPNEQFF. The DNA of the CDR3 is TGTGCCAGCAGTCCCCATCCCGTCCCCAATGAGCAGTTCTTC.